These 9 T cell receptor beta chains were sequenced from one sample in a study of CD8 T cells in Susac syndrome. An amount of RNA that ranged from 0.5 to 1 ug was reverse transcribed with random hexamers. TCRdb passed the immunoSEQ multiplex PCR reads through MiXCR, listing each CDR3 protein once. This sample carries about 120,000 distinct CDR3 sequences, around 94% of them seen once, and the ten largest clones take 0.095% to 0.1%. Sequencing was performed on CD4+ T cells from PBMCs. The receptors derive from a human donor in good health.

The chain uses TRBV25-1 and TRBJ1-1, with D hard to call. Between the trimmed V and J ends, which lost 4 bases and 4 bases, there was a span of 7 bases. The CDR3 loop spans 12 amino acids. Germline lookup yields CDR1 MGHDK and CDR2 SYGVNS. The CDR3 nucleotides read TGTGCCAGCAGTGTTCGTAGCACTGAAGCTTTCTTT. This encodes CASSVRSTEAFF.

The CDR3 DNA sequence: TGTGCCAGCATTAGGTATATAGGGACAGCCAACATGCAGTACTTC. Translated: CASIRYIGTANMQYF. The chain carries TRBV14 and TRBJ2-7, with TRBD1 matching over 7 bases. Germline CDR1 reads SGHDN; CDR2 reads FVKESK. Trimming took 7 bases from V and 9 from J; bases not matched to a gene: 18. The CDR3 consists of 15 residues.

The chain has TRBV1 and TRBJ2-1; the table gives TRBD2 as D, unverified against the DNA. TRBV1 counts as a pseudogene. This CDR3 has 15 amino acids. CDR3 DNA: TGCACCAGCAGCCAAGAAGTTCGGCTAGTGACAGAGCAGTTCTTC. Its protein is CTSSQEVRLVTEQFF.

The chain employs TRBV20-1 and TRBJ2-5; a possible D gene is TRBD2 (6 bases). Germline-derived CDR1 and CDR2 are DFQATT and SNEGSKA (reference sequence). There are 13 residues in the CDR3. Deletions cut 3 bases from V and 3 bases from J, with 11 bases between. CDR3 nucleotide sequence: TGCAGTGCTAGTGCTAGCGAGAAAGAGACCCAGTACTTC. It encodes CSASASEKETQYF.

The CDR3 is CSALIAGGRETQYF. As DNA, the CDR3 is TGCAGTGCCCTTATAGCGGGGGGCCGAGAGACCCAGTACTTC. The chain recombines TRBV20-1 with TRBJ2-5, with 10 bases matching TRBD2. The CDR3 extends over 14 amino acids. Per the germline V gene, CDR1 is DFQATT and CDR2 is SNEGSKA (reference sequence). V shed 6 bases, J shed 4 bases, and the junction held 8 bases outside the gene matches.

The V and J genes are TRBV28 and TRBJ1-1; D remains ambiguous. From germline, CDR1 is MDHEN and CDR2 SYDVKM. Trimming left V 10 bases short and J 8 bases short, with 20 bases between. This CDR3 is built from 13 residues. The CDR3 sequence: CATKTPAIGEAFF. The CDR3 DNA is TGTGCCACCAAGACCCCAGCGATCGGGGAAGCTTTCTTT.

The chain recombines TRBV9 with TRBJ1-2, with 7 bases fitting TRBD1. V trimming: 0 bases; J trimming: 0 bases; junction bases outside the gene matches: 2. Germline values: CDR1 SGDLS, CDR2 YYNGEE. CDR3 length: 15 amino acids. In DNA, the CDR3 is TGTGCCAGCAGCGTAGGGGACAGATCTAACTATGGCTACACCTTC. As protein: CASSVGDRSNYGYTF.

The chain recombines TRBV9 with TRBJ2-7; either TRBD1 or TRBD2 may fit D (5 bases each). The germline V gene encodes CDR1 SGDLS and CDR2 YYNGEE. The CDR3 is 14 amino acids. The V and J ends lost 3 bases and 6 bases respectively, with 16 bases between them. The CDR3 nucleotides are TGTGCCAGCAGCGCTATTGGGGGACCGGCCGAGCAGTACTTC. Amino acid sequence: CASSAIGGPAEQYF.

The DNA for the CDR3 is TGCGCCAGCAGCCAAGATCTCCTCCAGGGGCCCCAGCATTTT. This sequence encodes CASSQDLLQGPQHF. The rearrangement links TRBV4-3 to TRBJ1-5; D might be TRBD1 (5 bases). V was trimmed by 0 bases and J by 9 bases, leaving 12 bases between them. This CDR3 contains 14 residues. Germline assignment: CDR1 LGHNA and CDR2 YSLEER.